The present T cell receptor (beta chain) was sequenced within a study of T cells in Graves' hyperthyroidism and ophthalmopathy. Study conclusions and caveats: Ophthalmopathy, as predicted by the model, came a median about seven months after the prediction.

Amplified regions were TCR beta CDR3 sequences from RNA transcripts. During a first-round RT-PCR of the TCR CDR3, the HTBI primer set was used. TCRdb called the multiplex PCR reads again in MiXCR, with one record for every CDR3 protein. The sample yields about 580,000 distinct CDR3 sequences, over 11% seen once. The germline V gene has CDR1 MNHEY and CDR2 SVGEGT. This CDR3 contains 15 residues. V shed 6 bases, J shed 0 bases, and the junction held 7 bases outside the gene matches. This clonotype has more than one count but fewer than ten. Antigen: not known. Sequencing used blood. The receptor's source is a woman in her thirties with Graves' hyperthyroidism that later progressed to Graves' ophthalmopathy. The chain is built from TRBV6-2 or TRBV6-3 and TRBJ1-1; 7 bases are shared with TRBD1. CDR3 sequence (DNA): TGTGCCAGCAGGCGACGGGACAGTCTGAACACTGAAGCTTTCTTT. It translates to CASRRRDSLNTEAFF.